This paragraph reports one T cell receptor beta chain. This record belongs to a study of blood T cell repertoires in COVID-19. Study at large: Samples came from the United States, Italy and Spain, spanning acute and convalescent COVID-19. The analysed material was cDNA or gDNA that came from T cells, B-cell-depleted T cells, or PBMCs.

Measured with immunoSEQ multiplex PCR; TCRdb has only the in-frame clones, and not every one. Altogether about 150,000 clones are present, roughly 90% being singletons, with the ten largest covering around 4.5%. The CDR3 consists of 13 residues. V was trimmed by 7 bases and J by 4 bases, leaving 13 bases between them. Across 24 US areas, participants ranged in age from about 18 to 90 years. Participants had their cohort set by participant-reported clinical history. Input material: PBMCs or T cells enriched from blood (not recorded which). This receptor was identified in a man aged 50-60 years who had recovered from COVID-19. The chain couples TRBV12-3 or TRBV12-4 to TRBJ1-2; a weak D match, TRBD1 (5 bases). For the CDR3, the DNA is TGTGCCAGCACCGCAGACAGCGCCTATGGCTACACCTTC. This gives the protein CASTADSAYGYTF.